The sequence of this T cell receptor beta chain was determined in a study of spatial heterogeneity in lung cancer. Carried by each TCR cDNA molecule was a unique molecular identifier. From the 5' RACE reads, TCRdb called clonotypes with MiXCR, one entry per CDR3 protein. The sample yields about 43,000 distinct CDR3 sequences, about 23% seen once. Time point meaning: blood at routine non-recurrence follow-up after resection. Unsorted whole RNA samples from tumor, nontumor lung or frozen PBMC were sequenced. The table lists this clonotype with many counts. Its target is unknown. Study results and caveats: Ubiquitous expanded tumor TCRs showed up in blood more at resection than follow-up.

Trimming removed 5 bases from V and 2 bases from J; junction bases left unmatched: 14. There are 18 residues in the CDR3. Germline V gene lookup returns CDR1 SGHAT and CDR2 FQNNGV. The material was PBMCs, obtained at follow-up. The chain links TRBV11-2 to TRBJ2-5; 10 positions agree with TRBD2. The sequence was obtained from a female donor with early-stage non-small cell lung cancer. CDR3 coding DNA: TGTGCCAGCAGCCCGATTAGAGCTAGCGGGGGCCGACAAGAGACCCAGTACTTC. This encodes CASSPIRASGGRQETQYF.